This TCR beta chain was sequenced for a study of blood T cell repertoires in COVID-19. In the original analysis: Counts of nucleated cells, estimated from reference gene primer amplification, were obtained. This table comes from immunoSEQ multiplex PCR, and its TCRdb copy is limited to in-frame clones, with some not included. That table gives V, J and clone size, and the DNA gave D and trimming. The sample holds some 130,000 clones, 86% seen once. CDR1 and CDR2 (germline): SGHKS, YYEKEE (reference sequence). The CDR3 extends over 17 amino acids. Germline trimming cut 2 bases from V and 6 bases from J; bases unmatched to any gene: 15.

Sequences were obtained from peripheral blood. The sequence was obtained from a woman aged 70-85 years with COVID-19, enrolled during active disease. The chain carries TRBV5-5 and TRBJ2-7, with 9 bases fitting TRBD2. CDR3 nucleotides: TGTGCCAGCAGCTTTATGTGGGCTAGCGGGGCCCCGGGCGAGCAGTACTTC. It specifies CASSFMWASGAPGEQYF.